This record covers a single TCR beta chain. This record belongs to a study of response to subunit inactivated influenza vaccine. V shed 0 bases and J shed 4 bases, with 9 bases lying between them. Germline assignment: CDR1 LGHNA and CDR2 YSLEER. The CDR3 is made up of 14 amino acids. In TCRdb, the RT-PCR reads were re-called with MiXCR into one record per CDR3 protein. This sample has around 520,000 distinct CDR3 sequences; approximately 12% occur once, and the top ten carry about a tenth. This chain joins TRBV4-3 and TRBJ1-1, with no clear D. This sample comprised PBMCs from blood, obtained on the day of vaccination. This receptor was taken from a man between 45 and 60 years old who received an inactivated influenza vaccine. The CDR3 DNA reads as TGCGCCAGCAGCCAAGATCGAGGGTCCACTGAAGCTTTCTTT. Translated, it gives CASSQDRGSTEAFF.